Listed here are 22 T cell receptor beta chains from one sample, sequenced in a study of CD8+ T cells in alopecia areata. cDNA serving as the sequencing template came from extracted, reverse transcribed RNA. Measured with immunoSEQ multiplex PCR; TCRdb has only the in-frame clones, and not every one. The sample has 170,000 or so clones; around 50% are singletons. The specimen comprised CD4+ T cells sorted from blood, sampled at week 0. All receptors come from a human donor with alopecia areata.

This clone was found once. The junction departs from germline at one end; a sequencing error may be responsible. DNA for the CDR3: TGCAGTGCCCCCATGTCACAGGGATTCGCCTTC. Protein sequence: CSAPMSQGFAF. This chain joins TRBV20-1 and TRBJ1-2; perhaps TRBD1 as D (6 bases). This CDR3 is 11 amino acids long. Germline V gene data show CDR1 as DFQATT and CDR2 as SNEGSKA (reference sequence).

As for this clone: The sample contains more than one DNA sequence encoding this CDR3. This CDR3 reads CAWSVSRREQYF. CDR3 nucleotide sequence: TGTGCCTGGAGTGTCTCCAGGCGCGAGCAGTACTTC. The V gene is TRBV30, the J gene TRBJ2-7; no firm D call. The CDR3 loop spans 12 amino acids. Germline CDR1 reads GTSNPN; CDR2 reads SVGIG (reference sequence). V was clipped by 0 bases and J by 6 bases, with 9 bases between them.

As to this clone: A read error may account for a junction end that differs from germline. V gene TRBV4-1 combines with J gene TRBJ2-2; D gene ambiguous. The CDR3 is made up of 12 amino acids. Germline CDR1 and CDR2: MGHRA and YSYEKL. The CDR3 spells CASSFRSGELFF. CDR3 sequence (DNA): TGTGCCAGCAGCTTCAGGTCGGGGGAGCTGTTTTTT.

The V gene is TRBV5-1, the J gene TRBJ2-1, with D unresolved. Trimming stripped 0 bases from V and 5 bases from J, with 9 bases between. CDR3 length: 14 residues. Germline V gives CDR1 SGHRS, CDR2 YFSETQ. The CDR3 reads CASSLGVGDNEQFF. In DNA, the CDR3 is TGCGCCAGCAGCTTGGGGGTTGGGGACAATGAGCAGTTCTTC.

The V gene is TRBV20-1, the J gene TRBJ1-4; maybe TRBD1 (5 bases). Germline-derived CDR1 and CDR2 are DFQATT and SNEGSKA (reference sequence). The ends were cut back, 6 bases at V and 6 bases at J, with 8 bases in the middle. The CDR3 runs 11 residues. The CDR3 is CSAGTDEKLFF. The CDR3 DNA reads as TGCAGTGCCGGGACGGATGAAAAACTGTTTTTT.

J is TRBJ2-5 and V is TRBV30, with 11 positions matching TRBD1. CDR3 length: 17 amino acids. Trimming cost V 1 base and J 1 base; bases outside gene matches: 8. CDR1 GTSNPN and CDR2 SVGIG come from the germline V gene (reference sequence). Here the CDR3 DNA reads TGTGCCTGGAGTGAATTCCGGGACAGGGGGATCCAAGAGACCCAGTACTTC. Translating gives CAWSEFRDRGIQETQYF.

The chain is built from TRBV27 and TRBJ2-4; D unclear. Germline V CDR1 and CDR2: MNHEY, SMNVEV (reference sequence). CDR3 length equals 11 residues. The V and J ends lost 7 bases and 9 bases respectively, with 10 bases between them. CDR3 amino acids: CASNQFGIQYF. The DNA of the CDR3 is TGTGCCAGCAATCAGTTTGGCATTCAGTACTTC.

The chain joins TRBV29-1 to TRBJ2-7; 13 bases are shared with TRBD2. The J segment lost 4 bases and the V segment lost 3 bases, leaving 6 bases of the junction unmatched. CDR1 and CDR2 from the germline V gene are SQVTM and ANQGSEA. CDR3 length: 15 residues. The CDR3 region has the DNA TGCAGCGTTGATAGGACTAGCGGGGGTTATTACGAGCAGTACTTC. This translates into CSVDRTSGGYYEQYF.

The genes are TRBV6-1 and TRBJ2-5, with TRBD1 matching over 11 bases. V shed 6 bases and J 7 bases; nucleotides not matched to a gene: 4. The CDR3 consists of 13 residues. Germline CDR1 reads MNHNS; CDR2 reads SASEGT. The CDR3 nucleotides read TGTGCCAGCAGCGGGACAGGGGGAGGGACCCAGTACTTC. Its protein product is CASSGTGGGTQYF.

The rearrangement joins TRBV29-1 to TRBJ1-1; the match to TRBD1 covers 8 bases. The V segment lost 7 bases and the J segment 1 base; nucleotides outside the gene matches: 8. CDR1 and CDR2 from the germline V gene are SQVTM and ANQGSEA. The CDR3 covers 14 residues. CDR3 nucleotide sequence: TGCAGCGCTGCCTCCGGGACAGGGAACACTGAAGCTTTCTTT. Translated: CSAASGTGNTEAFF.

Remarks on this clone: The same CDR3 is also encoded by other DNA sequences in this sample. The chain uses TRBV29-1 and TRBJ1-1, with TRBD1 matching 8 bases. V was pared by 4 bases and J by 4 bases, with 2 bases of the junction left unmatched. CDR3 length: 12 amino acids. Germline CDR1 reads SQVTM; CDR2 reads ANQGSEA. As DNA, the CDR3 is TGCAGCGTTGTACAGGGGGGCACTGAAGCTTTCTTT. It codes for CSVVQGGTEAFF. Looking up the rest from reference TRBV29-1 and TRBJ1-1 gives the full variable domain: SAVISQKPSRDICQRGTSLTIQCQVDSQVTMMFWYRQQPGQSLTLIATANQGSEATYESGFVIDKFPISRPNLTFSTLTVSNMSPEDSSIYLCSVVQGGTEAFFGQGTRLTVV.

The V gene is TRBV9, the J gene TRBJ1-2; D is perhaps TRBD1 (5 bases). The CDR3 is 15 residues long. V was shortened by 0 bases and J by 3 bases, with 12 bases between the two germline ends. Germline values: CDR1 SGDLS, CDR2 YYNGEE. In DNA, the CDR3 is TGTGCCAGCAGCGTAGATCCCAGGGCTGACTATGGCTACACCTTC. Translation gives CASSVDPRADYGYTF.

This clone came up a few times. The chain employs TRBV13 and TRBJ2-1, with 9 nucleotides matching TRBD1. The V segment lost 3 bases and the J segment 7 bases; nucleotides outside the gene matches: 4. There are 14 residues in the CDR3. Germline V gene data show CDR1 as PRHDT and CDR2 as FYEKMQ (reference sequence). This CDR3 reads CASSFTGGGNEQFF. CDR3 DNA: TGTGCCAGCAGCTTTACAGGGGGCGGGAATGAGCAGTTCTTC. Full variable domain (rest looked up from reference TRBV13 and TRBJ2-1): AAGVIQSPRHLIKEKRETATLKCYPIPRHDTVYWYQQGPGQDPQFLISFYEKMQSDKGSIPDRFSAQQFSDYHSELNMSSLELGDSALYFCASSFTGGGNEQFFGPGTRLTVL.

The chain carries TRBV4-1 and TRBJ1-4; no firm D call. Between the trimmed V and J ends, which lost 1 base and 11 bases, there was a span of 26 bases. CDR1 is MGHRA, CDR2 YSYEKL, per germline. This CDR3 is 18 amino acids long. This CDR3 reads CASSQGPRAVRNERKLFF. Written as DNA, the CDR3 is TGCGCCAGCAGCCAAGGGCCTAGGGCGGTCAGGAATGAAAGGAAACTGTTTTTT.

The sample holds many counts of this clone. V gene TRBV27 combines with J gene TRBJ2-7; 7 bases line up with TRBD2. The CDR3 length is 14 residues. The V gene's germline CDR1 is MNHEY and CDR2 SMNVEV (reference sequence). J gave up 0 bases and V 7 bases, and 6 bases lay outside the gene matches. CDR3 DNA sequence: TGTGCCAGCATGAAGGGGACTACCTCCTACGAGCAGTACTTC. Amino acid sequence: CASMKGTTSYEQYF.

CDR3 nucleotides: TGCGCCAGCAGCCTTGGGACTAGCGGCTACAATGAGCAGTTCTTC. Amino acids: CASSLGTSGYNEQFF. V usage is TRBV5-1 and J usage is TRBJ2-1; the match to TRBD2 covers 11 bases. The CDR3 covers 15 residues. J gave up 3 bases and V 4 bases, and 3 bases lay outside the gene matches. Germline lookup yields CDR1 SGHRS and CDR2 YFSETQ. The full variable domain, completed using reference TRBV5-1 and TRBJ2-1, is KAGVTQTPRYLIKTRGQQVTLSCSPISGHRSVSWYQQTPGQGLQFLFEYFSETQRNKGNFPGRFSGRQFSNSRSEMNVSTLELGDSALYLCASSLGTSGYNEQFFGPGTRLTVL.

There are a few counts of this clone. V usage is TRBV4-1 and J usage is TRBJ1-1; D unresolved. With 2 bases removed from V and 7 bases from J, the gap between germline ends came to 5 bases. The V gene's germline CDR1 is MGHRA and CDR2 YSYEKL. This CDR3 region has 11 residues. Here the CDR3 reads CASSQLGEAFF. The CDR3, as DNA: TGCGCCAGCAGCCAACTCGGTGAAGCTTTCTTT.

V is TRBV4-1 and J is TRBJ2-1, with D maybe TRBD2 (5 bases). The V end was cut by 2 bases, the J end by 5 bases, with 19 bases between. This CDR3 is 17 amino acids long. CDR1 and CDR2 from the germline V gene are MGHRA and YSYEKL. DNA of the CDR3: TGCGCCAGCAGCCAATCCCGGGGTGTCGGGAAAAACAATGAGCAGTTCTTC. The encoded protein is CASSQSRGVGKNNEQFF.

This rearrangement joins TRBV2 to TRBJ2-3; 7 nucleotides agree with TRBD2. Germline V gene lookup returns CDR1 SNHLY and CDR2 FYNNEI. The trim removed 10 bases at V and 2 bases at J, leaving 9 bases unmatched. The CDR3 extends over 14 amino acids. The CDR3 loop is CATTPGGATDTQYF. CDR3 bases: TGTGCCACCACACCGGGGGGAGCCACAGATACGCAGTATTTT.

The chain recombines TRBV5-1 with TRBJ1-5; the D is unclear. CDR3 length: 13 residues. Germline V gene data show CDR1 as SGHRS and CDR2 as YFSETQ. The V and J ends lost 4 bases and 6 bases respectively, with 11 bases between them. For the CDR3, the DNA is TGCGCCAGCAGCCCAACGGTGGGTCAGCCCCAGCATTTT. Translating it yields CASSPTVGQPQHF.

In this sample, this clone turned up a few times. The rearrangement uses TRBV14 and TRBJ2-5; no clear D. The CDR3 extends over 13 amino acids. The V gene lost 10 bases and the J gene lost 1 base, with 13 bases spanning the gap. Germline V gene data show CDR1 as SGHDN and CDR2 as FVKESK. CDR3 in DNA: TGTGCCACCAAAAACCAAAGCCAAGAGACCCAGTACTTC. Translating gives CATKNQSQETQYF.

This clone has just a few counts. The CDR3 sequence: CASSLGANSGANVLTF. Here the CDR3 DNA reads TGCGCCAGCAGCTTGGGAGCCAACTCTGGGGCCAACGTCCTGACTTTC. The V gene is TRBV5-1, the J gene TRBJ2-6; D is uncertain. The germline gives CDR1 SGHRS, CDR2 YFSETQ. The CDR3 totals 16 residues. V lost 0 bases and J 0 bases, leaving 7 bases between the germline ends.